The 19 T cell receptor beta chains below come from one sample, sequenced in a study of blood T cell repertoires in COVID-19. Clones were read by immunoSEQ multiplex PCR, and TCRdb kept only the in-frame ones, dropping some. Here the sample spans roughly 150,000 clones, around 81% being singletons. The sample taken for sequencing was peripheral blood. The receptors come from a woman aged 45-65 years with acute or convalescent COVID-19.

The rearrangement joins TRBV6-6 to TRBJ2-7; a weak D match, TRBD2 (6 bases). Between the trimmed V and J ends, which lost 6 bases and 5 bases, there was a span of 14 bases. This CDR3 region has 13 residues. Looked up from germline, CDR1 is MNHNY and CDR2 is SVGAGI (reference sequence). CDR3 region: CASSTLPGDEQYF. The CDR3 coding sequence is TGTGCCAGCAGCACCCTCCCGGGGGACGAGCAGTACTTC.

This chain joins TRBV6-6 and TRBJ2-7, with D unresolved. Per germline, CDR1 MNHNY and CDR2 SVGAGI (reference sequence). V was cut by 1 base and J by 3 bases, with 16 bases left in between. The CDR3 has 16 amino acids. The CDR3 DNA reads TGTGCCAGCAGTTACTTTGCGACTGCGACCCTCTACGAGCAGTACTTC. Translated, it gives CASSYFATATLYEQYF.

The J gene is TRBJ1-5, the V gene TRBV9, with D possibly being TRBD1 (6 bases). The CDR3 has 14 amino acids. V lost 4 bases and J lost 3, with 11 bases in between. Germline V gives CDR1 SGDLS, CDR2 YYNGEE. This chain's CDR3 is CASSSDRTNQPQHF. CDR3 sequence (DNA): TGTGCCAGCAGCTCCGACAGGACCAATCAGCCCCAGCATTTT.

This rearrangement joins TRBV28 to TRBJ2-3; 9 nucleotides match TRBD2. CDR1 and CDR2 (germline): MDHEN, SYDVKM. Losses at the gene ends were 5 bases for V and 2 bases for J; bases not matched to a gene: 8. The CDR3 totals 16 residues. This CDR3 reads CASSRAASGDTDTQYF. As DNA, the CDR3 is TGTGCCAGCAGTCGGGCGGCTAGCGGGGACACAGATACGCAGTATTTT.

The rearrangement uses TRBV19 and TRBJ2-1; 8 nucleotides line up with TRBD2. V lost 5 bases, J lost 5 bases, and 5 bases stayed unmatched. The CDR3 sequence is 14 residues long. Germline CDR1 is LNHDA and CDR2 is SQIVND (reference sequence). CDR3 in amino acids: CASSVSGGNNEQFF. In DNA form, the CDR3 reads TGTGCCAGTAGTGTATCGGGGGGGAACAATGAGCAGTTCTTC.

The rearrangement joins TRBV11-3 to TRBJ2-7, with D possibly TRBD2 on 6 matching bases. The CDR3 covers 14 residues. CDR1 and CDR2 from the germline V gene are SGHNT and YENEEA. The V end was cut by 5 bases, the J end by 7 bases, with 18 bases between. CDR3 DNA: TGTGCCAGCAGCGACCCACGGGGGTCGGGGGAGCAGTACTTC. Protein sequence: CASSDPRGSGEQYF.

This rearrangement joins TRBV7-9 to TRBJ1-4; D may be TRBD1 (5 bases). With 4 bases removed from V and 6 bases from J, the gap between germline ends came to 12 bases. CDR1 SEHNR and CDR2 FQNEAQ come from the germline V gene (reference sequence). The CDR3 length is 14 residues. In DNA, the CDR3 is TGTGCCAGCAGCTCCCGTCAGGGTGATGAAAAACTGTTTTTT. It is translated as CASSSRQGDEKLFF.

The CDR3 here is CASSGGGEEKLFF. CDR3 nucleotide sequence: TGTGCCAGCAGCGGGGGGGGCGAAGAAAAACTGTTTTTT. This chain links TRBV6-2 or TRBV6-3 with TRBJ1-4; the D gene is possibly TRBD1 (6 bases). V dropped 6 bases and J dropped 8 bases, with 13 bases sitting between them. Germline CDR1 reads MNHEY; CDR2 reads SVGEGT. The CDR3 runs 13 residues.

The chain recombines TRBV6-5 with TRBJ1-4, with 11 bases matching TRBD1. Germline assignment: CDR1 MNHEY and CDR2 SVGAGI. This CDR3 region has 15 residues. The J segment lost 6 bases and the V segment lost 0 bases, leaving 0 bases of the junction unmatched. CDR3 protein: CASSYSGQGDEKLFF. The CDR3 region has the DNA TGTGCCAGCAGTTACTCGGGACAGGGGGATGAAAAACTGTTTTTT.

This clone was recorded once. The gene calls are TRBV7-9 and TRBJ2-2, with 8 bases lining up with TRBD1. The CDR3 contains 17 residues. V lost 5 bases, J lost 7 bases, and 15 bases stayed unmatched. CDR1 and CDR2 from the germline V gene are SEHNR and FQNEAQ (reference sequence). Here the CDR3 reads CASSPAGDQGADGELFF. CDR3 in DNA: TGTGCCAGCAGCCCCGCGGGTGATCAGGGGGCTGACGGGGAGCTGTTTTTT. The complete variable domain, with remaining parts taken from reference TRBV7-9 and TRBJ2-2, reads DTGVSQNPRHKITKRGQNVTFRCDPISEHNRLYWYRQTLGQGPEFLTYFQNEAQLEKSRLLSDRFSAERPKGSFSTLEIQRTEQGDSAMYLCASSPAGDQGADGELFFGEGSRLTVL.

The chain is built from TRBV27 and TRBJ1-1, with a weak D call TRBD1 (6 bases). Germline lookup yields CDR1 MNHEY and CDR2 SMNVEV (reference sequence). The CDR3 is made up of 18 amino acids. Trimming cost V 0 bases and J 1 base, with 18 bases left between them. The CDR3 region is CASSLSKGQGPWNTEAFF. The CDR3 nucleotides are TGTGCCAGCAGTTTATCGAAGGGGCAGGGGCCCTGGAACACTGAAGCTTTCTTT.

V gene TRBV6-5 combines with J gene TRBJ1-2; D is uncertain. V was cut by 0 bases and J by 4 bases, with 12 bases left in between. In germline, CDR1 is MNHEY, CDR2 SVGAGI. CDR3 length equals 15 residues. The CDR3 region is CASSYSKGRGYGYTF. DNA for the CDR3: TGTGCCAGCAGTTACTCGAAAGGGAGAGGCTATGGCTACACCTTC.

The CDR3 protein is CASTSEQNTEAFF. The CDR3 nucleotides are TGTGCCAGCACCAGCGAACAGAACACTGAAGCTTTCTTT. The chain employs TRBV28 and TRBJ1-1; the D is unclear. CDR3 size: 13 residues. V lost 7 bases and J lost 1, with 10 bases in between. Germline V lookup: CDR1 MDHEN, CDR2 SYDVKM.

This chain connects TRBV20-1 to TRBJ2-5; 8 nucleotides line up with TRBD2. The germline V gene has CDR1 DFQATT and CDR2 SNEGSKA (reference sequence). The CDR3 length is 13 residues. V shed 3 bases, J shed 8 bases, and the junction held 8 bases outside the gene matches. As DNA, the CDR3 is TGCAGTGCTAGTCCCGGGGGGGTGGGAACCCAGTACTTC. Protein product: CSASPGGVGTQYF.

The table lists this clone with a few counts. V usage is TRBV5-4 and J usage is TRBJ1-4; D is ambiguous. Trimming took off 2 bases at V and 3 bases at J, with 11 bases between the two ends. The V gene's germline CDR1 is SGHNT and CDR2 YYREEE (reference sequence). The CDR3 is 15 residues long. DNA of the CDR3: TGTGCCAGCAGCTTAGGCGGTCGGGCTAATGAAAAACTGTTTTTT. It is translated as CASSLGGRANEKLFF.

This clone was detected only a few times. The chain employs TRBV3-1 (or the pseudogene TRBV3-2) and TRBJ1-2; D remains ambiguous. The CDR3 length is 12 residues. Germline V gene data show CDR1 as LGHDT and CDR2 as YNNKEL (reference sequence). With 1 base removed from V and 6 bases from J, the gap between germline ends came to 6 bases. The CDR3 bases are TGTGCCAGCAGCCAAGCTGTCGATGGCTACACCTTC. Translated: CASSQAVDGYTF.

CDR3 protein: CASSQGTMGSPLHF. The CDR3 DNA is TGTGCCAGCAGTCAGGGGACGATGGGTTCACCCCTCCACTTT. The rearrangement uses TRBV3-1 (or the pseudogene TRBV3-2) and TRBJ1-6; D perhaps matches TRBD1 (6 bases). V gave up 6 bases and J gave up 9 bases, with 15 bases separating them. The germline V gene has CDR1 LGHDT and CDR2 YNNKEL (reference sequence). The CDR3 is 14 residues long.

The chain is built from TRBV12-3 or TRBV12-4 and TRBJ1-2; the D is unclear. This CDR3 comprises 12 residues. Trimming left V 1 base short and J 7 bases short, with 7 bases between. The CDR3: CASSLVAGGYTF. For the CDR3, the DNA is TGTGCCAGCAGTTTAGTAGCGGGTGGCTACACCTTC.

The chain combines TRBV9 with TRBJ2-6; no clear D gene. Trimming pared 3 bases from V and 0 bases from J, leaving 7 bases between. Germline V gene sequence: CDR1 SGDLS, CDR2 YYNGEE. This CDR3 has 15 residues. CDR3 DNA sequence: TGTGCCAGCAGCGCCCAGGACTCTGGGGCCAACGTCCTGACTTTC. Encoded protein: CASSAQDSGANVLTF. The whole variable domain, filled in from reference TRBV9 and TRBJ2-6, reads DSGVTQTPKHLITATGQRVTLRCSPRSGDLSVYWYQQSLDQGLQFLIQYYNGEERAKGNILERFSAQQFPDLHSELNLSSLELGDSALYFCASSAQDSGANVLTFGAGSRLTVL.